The clone carrying this TCR beta chain was seen a single time. CDR1 is SNHLY, CDR2 FYNNEI, per germline. There are 13 residues in the CDR3. Germline trimming cut 6 bases from V and 4 bases from J; bases unmatched to any gene: 4. Produced via immunoSEQ multiplex PCR; TCRdb's table is partial and in-frame only. The profile covers tens of thousands of clones, with just under 95% appearing a single time and roughly 0.25% taken by the ten largest. The source of the sample is a study of technical replicates of blood from four donors. This sequence originates from a human donor in good health. Material: T cells isolated from PBMCs. The rearrangement links TRBV2 to TRBJ1-2; 8 nucleotides match TRBD1. The DNA of the CDR3 is TGTGCCAGCAGACTCGACAGGGGCTATGGCTACACCTTC. It codes for CASRLDRGYGYTF.